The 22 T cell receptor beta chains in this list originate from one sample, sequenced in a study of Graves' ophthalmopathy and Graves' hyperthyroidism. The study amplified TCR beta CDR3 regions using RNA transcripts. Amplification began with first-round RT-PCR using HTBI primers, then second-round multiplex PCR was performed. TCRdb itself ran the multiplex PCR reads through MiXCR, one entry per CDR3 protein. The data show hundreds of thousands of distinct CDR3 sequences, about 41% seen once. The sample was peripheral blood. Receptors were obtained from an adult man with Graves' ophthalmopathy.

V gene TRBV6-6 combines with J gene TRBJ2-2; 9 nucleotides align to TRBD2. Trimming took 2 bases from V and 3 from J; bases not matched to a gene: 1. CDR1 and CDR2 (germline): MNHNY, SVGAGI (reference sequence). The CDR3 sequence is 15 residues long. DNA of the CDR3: TGTGCCAGCAGTTACGCGGGAGGGGACACCGGGGAGCTGTTTTTT. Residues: CASSYAGGDTGELFF.

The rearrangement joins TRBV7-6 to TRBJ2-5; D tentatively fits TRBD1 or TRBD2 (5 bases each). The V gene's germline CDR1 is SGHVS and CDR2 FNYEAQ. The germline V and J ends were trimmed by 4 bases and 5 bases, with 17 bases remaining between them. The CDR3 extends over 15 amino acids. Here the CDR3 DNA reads TGTGCCAGCAGCTGCTCCCCCTTTGGGGGTGAGACCCAGTACTTC. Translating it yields CASSCSPFGGETQYF.

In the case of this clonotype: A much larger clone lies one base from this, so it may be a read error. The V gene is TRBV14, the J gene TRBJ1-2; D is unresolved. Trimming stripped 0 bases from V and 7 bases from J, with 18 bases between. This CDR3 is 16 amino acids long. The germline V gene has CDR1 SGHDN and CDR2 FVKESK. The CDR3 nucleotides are TGTGCCAGCAGCCAAGAAGGGAGGAGGCCGTCTTTTGGCTACACCTTC. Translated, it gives CASSQEGRRPSFGYTF. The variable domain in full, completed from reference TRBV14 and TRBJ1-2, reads EAGVTQFPSHSVIEKGQTVTLRCDPISGHDNLYWYRRVMGKEIKFLLHFVKESKQDESGMPNNRFLAERTGGTYSTLKVQPAELEDSGVYFCASSQEGRRPSFGYTFGSGTRLTVV.

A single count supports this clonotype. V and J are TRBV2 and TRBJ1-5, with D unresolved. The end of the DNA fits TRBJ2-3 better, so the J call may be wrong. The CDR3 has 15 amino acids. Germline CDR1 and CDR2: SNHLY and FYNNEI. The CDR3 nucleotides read TGTGCCAGCAGTGACCTTGGTCATAGCACAGATACGCAGTATTTT. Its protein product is CASSDLGHSTDTQYF.

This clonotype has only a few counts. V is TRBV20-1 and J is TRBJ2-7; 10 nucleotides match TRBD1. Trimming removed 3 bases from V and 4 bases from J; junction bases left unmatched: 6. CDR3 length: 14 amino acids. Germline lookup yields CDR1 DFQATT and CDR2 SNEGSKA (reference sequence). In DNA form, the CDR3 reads TGCAGTGCTAGGAAGGACAGGGGGGTATACGAGCAGTACTTC. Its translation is CSARKDRGVYEQYF.

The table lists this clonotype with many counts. The CDR3 here is CASSELGQGKQYF. The CDR3 nucleotides read TGTGCCAGCAGTGAATTGGGACAGGGGAAGCAGTACTTC. V usage is TRBV2 and J usage is TRBJ2-7; 10 nucleotides match TRBD1. After removal of 2 bases from V and 8 bases from J, the junction contained 3 bases not matched to a gene. Germline CDR1 and CDR2: SNHLY and FYNNEI. The CDR3 is 13 amino acids.

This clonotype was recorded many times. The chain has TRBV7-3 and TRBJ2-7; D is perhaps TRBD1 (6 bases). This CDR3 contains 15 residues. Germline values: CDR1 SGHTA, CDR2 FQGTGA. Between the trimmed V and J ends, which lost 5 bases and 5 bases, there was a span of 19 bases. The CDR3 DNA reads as TGTGCCAGCAGCCCTAACGGGACACCTGGGAACGAGCAGTACTTC. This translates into CASSPNGTPGNEQYF.

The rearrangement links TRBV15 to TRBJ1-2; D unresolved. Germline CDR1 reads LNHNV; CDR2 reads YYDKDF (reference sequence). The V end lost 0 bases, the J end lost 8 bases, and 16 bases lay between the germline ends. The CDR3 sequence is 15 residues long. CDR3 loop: CATSRDSEGTYGYTF. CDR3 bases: TGTGCCACCAGCAGAGATAGTGAGGGTACCTACGGCTACACCTTC.

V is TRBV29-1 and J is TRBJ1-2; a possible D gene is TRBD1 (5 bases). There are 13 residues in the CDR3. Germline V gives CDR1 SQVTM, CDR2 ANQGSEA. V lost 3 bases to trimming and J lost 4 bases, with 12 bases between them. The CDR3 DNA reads TGCAGCGTTGACGTCCAGGGTGGCTATGGCTACACCTTC. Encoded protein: CSVDVQGGYGYTF.

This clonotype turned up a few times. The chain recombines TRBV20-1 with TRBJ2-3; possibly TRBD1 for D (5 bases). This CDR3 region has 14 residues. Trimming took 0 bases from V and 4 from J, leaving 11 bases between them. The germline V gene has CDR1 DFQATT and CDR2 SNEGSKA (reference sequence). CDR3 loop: CSARDEEGADTQYF. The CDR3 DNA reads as TGCAGTGCTAGAGATGAGGAAGGGGCAGATACGCAGTATTTT.

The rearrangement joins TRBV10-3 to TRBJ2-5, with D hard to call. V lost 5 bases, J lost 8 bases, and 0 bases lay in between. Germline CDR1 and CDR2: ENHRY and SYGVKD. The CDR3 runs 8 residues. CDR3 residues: CAISTQYF. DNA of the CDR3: TGTGCCATCAGTACCCAGTACTTC.

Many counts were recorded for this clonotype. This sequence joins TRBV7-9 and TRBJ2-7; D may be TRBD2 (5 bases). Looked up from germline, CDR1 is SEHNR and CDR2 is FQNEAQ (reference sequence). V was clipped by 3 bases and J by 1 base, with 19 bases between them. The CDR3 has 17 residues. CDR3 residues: CASSFRLLIASSYEQYF. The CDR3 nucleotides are TGTGCCAGCAGCTTCCGTTTGTTGATAGCGAGTTCCTACGAGCAGTACTTC. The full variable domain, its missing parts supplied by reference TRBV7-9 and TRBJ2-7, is DTGVSQNPRHKITKRGQNVTFRCDPISEHNRLYWYRQTLGQGPEFLTYFQNEAQLEKSRLLSDRFSAERPKGSFSTLEIQRTEQGDSAMYLCASSFRLLIASSYEQYFGPGTRLTVT.

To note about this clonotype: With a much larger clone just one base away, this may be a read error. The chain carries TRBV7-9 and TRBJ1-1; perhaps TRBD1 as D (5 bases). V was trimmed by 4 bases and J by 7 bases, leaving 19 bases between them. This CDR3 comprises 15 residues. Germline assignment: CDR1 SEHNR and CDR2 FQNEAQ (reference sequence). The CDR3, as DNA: TGTGCCAGCAGCTGGGACGGGGAGGGTTTTAATGAAGCTTTCTTT. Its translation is CASSWDGEGFNEAFF.

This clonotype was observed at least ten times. The CDR3 DNA reads TGTGCCAGCAGGGCAAGGCCCGGCACTGAAGCTTTCTTT. Amino acids: CASRARPGTEAFF. This sequence joins TRBV2 and TRBJ1-1; D remains ambiguous. V gave up 6 bases and J gave up 4 bases, with 12 bases separating them. Germline loops: CDR1 SNHLY, CDR2 FYNNEI. The CDR3 has 13 amino acids.

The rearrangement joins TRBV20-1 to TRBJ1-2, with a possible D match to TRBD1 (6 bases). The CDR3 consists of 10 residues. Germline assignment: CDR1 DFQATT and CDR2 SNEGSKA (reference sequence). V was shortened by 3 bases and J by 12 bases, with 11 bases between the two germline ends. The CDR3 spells CSASPGGNTF. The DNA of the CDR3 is TGCAGTGCTAGCCCGGGGGGCAACACCTTC.

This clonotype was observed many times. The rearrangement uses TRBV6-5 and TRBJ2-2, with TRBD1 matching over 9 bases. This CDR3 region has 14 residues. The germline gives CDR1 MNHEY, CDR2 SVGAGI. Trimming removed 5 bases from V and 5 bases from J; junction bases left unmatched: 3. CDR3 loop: CASSGTGWTGELFF. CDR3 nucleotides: TGTGCCAGCAGTGGGACAGGGTGGACCGGGGAGCTGTTTTTT.

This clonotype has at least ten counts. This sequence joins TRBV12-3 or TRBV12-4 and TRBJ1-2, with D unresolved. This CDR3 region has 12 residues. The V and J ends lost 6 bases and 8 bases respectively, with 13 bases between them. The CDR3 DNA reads TGTGCCAGCAGCTTTAGTAGGAGGGGCTACACCTTC. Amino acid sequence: CASSFSRRGYTF.

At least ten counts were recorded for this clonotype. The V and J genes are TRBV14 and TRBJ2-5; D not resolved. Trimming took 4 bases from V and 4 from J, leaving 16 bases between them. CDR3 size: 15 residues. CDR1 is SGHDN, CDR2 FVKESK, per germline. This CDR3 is CASSRLSGWAETQYF. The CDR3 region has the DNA TGTGCCAGCAGCCGCCTTTCTGGGTGGGCAGAGACCCAGTACTTC.

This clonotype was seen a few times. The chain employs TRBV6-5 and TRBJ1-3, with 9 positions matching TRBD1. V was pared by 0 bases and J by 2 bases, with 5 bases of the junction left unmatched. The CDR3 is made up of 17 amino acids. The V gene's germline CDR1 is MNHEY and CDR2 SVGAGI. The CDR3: CASSYSMGTGTGNTIYF. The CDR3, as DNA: TGTGCCAGCAGTTACTCGATGGGGACAGGGACTGGAAACACCATATATTTT.

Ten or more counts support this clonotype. The chain's CDR3 is CASSLRQDSGNTIYF. CDR3 nucleotide sequence: TGTGCCAGCAGCTTAAGACAGGACTCTGGAAACACCATATATTTT. This chain joins TRBV7-2 and TRBJ1-3; TRBD1 is a possible D gene (6 bases). Germline CDR1 SGHTA, CDR2 FQGNSA. V dropped 2 bases and J dropped 0 bases, with 8 bases sitting between them. The CDR3 is 15 amino acids.

Here the CDR3 DNA reads TGTGCCAGCAGCGGCACAGGGGTCCACGAGCAGTACTTC. It codes for CASSGTGVHEQYF. This rearrangement joins TRBV11-2 to TRBJ2-7; TRBD1 aligns across 7 bases. The CDR3 sequence is 13 residues long. The germline V gene has CDR1 SGHAT and CDR2 FQNNGV. J was trimmed by 5 bases and V by 5 bases; bases with no gene match: 6.

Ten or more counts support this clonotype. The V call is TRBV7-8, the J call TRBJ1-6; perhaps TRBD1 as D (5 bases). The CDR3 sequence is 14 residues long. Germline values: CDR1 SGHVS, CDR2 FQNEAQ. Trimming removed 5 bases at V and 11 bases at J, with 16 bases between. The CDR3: CASSPYGGRAPLHF. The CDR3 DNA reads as TGTGCCAGCAGCCCGTACGGGGGAAGGGCACCCCTCCACTTT.